This T cell receptor (beta chain) was recovered during a study of shared clonotypes between healthy human individuals. Germline-derived CDR1 and CDR2 are SGDLS and YYNGEE. The CDR3 is 11 amino acids. With 3 bases removed from V and 5 bases from J, the gap between germline ends came to 5 bases. This clone was recorded a few times. Its antigen remains unknown. Other nucleotide sequences in the sample specify the same CDR3. Study-wide results and caveats: In general, naive subsets displayed greater estimated richness than memory subsets did.

As defined, naive CD8 cells were CD45RO-negative and positively selected for CCR7, with terminally differentiated effector memory CD45RA+ cells excluded. The authors split each subset's genomic DNA evenly across several immunoSEQ plates. In the authors' workflow: Owing to the provision of junction-only sequences devoid of quality scores by immunoSEQ, filtering differed. Assay: immunoSEQ multiplex PCR; the TCRdb copy retains only in-frame clones and omits some. D and trimming come from the DNA, and the V and J calls and clone size come from that table. The sample carries roughly 590,000 clones, over 95% recorded once.

Material for sequencing was naive CD8+ T cells sorted from blood. This clonotype originated in a woman under 40 in good health. This sequence joins TRBV9 and TRBJ1-2; no firm D call. The chain's CDR3 is CASSAGYGYTF. CDR3 in DNA: TGTGCCAGCAGCGCCGGTTATGGCTACACCTTC. The variable domain in full, with the rest retrieved from reference TRBV9 and TRBJ1-2, is DSGVTQTPKHLITATGQRVTLRCSPRSGDLSVYWYQQSLDQGLQFLIQYYNGEERAKGNILERFSAQQFPDLHSELNLSSLELGDSALYFCASSAGYGYTFGSGTRLTVV.